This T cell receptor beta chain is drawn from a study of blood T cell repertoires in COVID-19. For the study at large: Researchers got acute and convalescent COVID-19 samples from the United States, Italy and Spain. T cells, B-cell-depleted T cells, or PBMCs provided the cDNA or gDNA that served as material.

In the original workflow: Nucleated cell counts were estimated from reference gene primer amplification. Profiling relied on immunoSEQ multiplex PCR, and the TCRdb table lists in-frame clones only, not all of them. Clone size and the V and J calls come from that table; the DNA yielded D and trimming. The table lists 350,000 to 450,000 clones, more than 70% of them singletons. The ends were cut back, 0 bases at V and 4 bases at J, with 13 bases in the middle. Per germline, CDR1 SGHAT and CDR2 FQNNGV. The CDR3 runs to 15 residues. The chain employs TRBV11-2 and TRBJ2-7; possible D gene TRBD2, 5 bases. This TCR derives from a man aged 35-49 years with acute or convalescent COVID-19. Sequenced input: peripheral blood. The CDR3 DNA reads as TGTGCCAGCAGCTTAGATGTATCCGGGATATACGAGCAGTACTTC. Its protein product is CASSLDVSGIYEQYF. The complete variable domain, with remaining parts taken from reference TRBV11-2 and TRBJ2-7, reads EAGVAQSPRYKIIEKRQSVAFWCNPISGHATLYWYQQILGQGPKLLIQFQNNGVVDDSQLPKDRFSAERLKGVDSTLKIQPAKLEDSAVYLCASSLDVSGIYEQYFGPGTRLTVT.